The rows below give T cell receptor beta chains drawn from one sample of a study of blood T cell repertoires in COVID-19. Only in-frame clones appear in the TCRdb table, and some are missing; sequencing was by immunoSEQ multiplex PCR. The top ten hold over 2.5% of the sample, which has 85,000 to 120,000 clones, around 84% seen once. The sample taken for sequencing was peripheral blood. The receptors come from a man aged 50 or older with active or convalescent COVID-19. Each CDR3 is given with its conserved first and last residue. Fields, in order: clone size, J gene, D gene, V gene, CDR3 DNA, CDR3 protein. The D gene is left open where the match is weak. Size is stated for part of the rows, as once, few or many counts, or as a class when the clone is expanded.

abundance: few; j_gene: TRBJ2-7; d_gene: -; v_gene: TRBV7-9; CDR3nt: TGTGCCAGCAGTTCCCTCGGTAGCGTATTCGACGAGCAGTACTTC; CDR3aa: CASSSLGSVFDEQYF
abundance: few; j_gene: TRBJ1-1; d_gene: -; v_gene: TRBV28; CDR3nt: TGTGCCAGCAGCGACAGGAACACTGAAGCTTTCTTT; CDR3aa: CASSDRNTEAFF
abundance: -; j_gene: TRBJ2-5; d_gene: -; v_gene: TRBV5-1; CDR3nt: TGCGCCAGCAGCTCAAGCGGACGGATCCAAGAGACCCAGTACTTC; CDR3aa: CASSSSGRIQETQYF
abundance: -; j_gene: TRBJ1-4; d_gene: -; v_gene: TRBV28; CDR3nt: TGTGCCAGCAGTTTTAACGTAGCAACTAATGAAAAACTGTTTTTT; CDR3aa: CASSFNVATNEKLFF
abundance: -; j_gene: TRBJ1-5; d_gene: -; v_gene: TRBV15; CDR3nt: TGTGCCACCAGCACCTTTCGGGGCAATCAGCCCCAGCATTTT; CDR3aa: CATSTFRGNQPQHF
abundance: once; j_gene: TRBJ2-5; d_gene: TRBD1; v_gene: TRBV19; CDR3nt: TGTGCCAGTAGTAAGAGGACAGGGGGTGAGACCCAGTACTTC; CDR3aa: CASSKRTGGETQYF
abundance: -; j_gene: TRBJ1-2; d_gene: TRBD1; v_gene: TRBV27; CDR3nt: TGTGCCAGCAGTTTACAGGGGGCGCAGGGCTATGGCTACACCTTC; CDR3aa: CASSLQGAQGYGYTF
abundance: -; j_gene: TRBJ1-1; d_gene: -; v_gene: TRBV6-2/TRBV6-3; CDR3nt: TGTGCCAGCAGTTCTGGGGGGGCCGGGAACACTGAAGCTTTCTTT; CDR3aa: CASSSGGAGNTEAFF
abundance: -; j_gene: TRBJ2-5; d_gene: TRBD1; v_gene: TRBV28; CDR3nt: TGTGCCGGCAGTTCAGACAGGGGGCGAGAGACCCAGTACTTC; CDR3aa: CAGSSDRGRETQYF
abundance: -; j_gene: TRBJ1-5; d_gene: TRBD1; v_gene: TRBV7-9; CDR3nt: TGTGCCAGCAGCCCCATACAGGGGAATTACCAGCCCCAGCATTTT; CDR3aa: CASSPIQGNYQPQHF
abundance: few; j_gene: TRBJ2-5; d_gene: -; v_gene: TRBV5-1; CDR3nt: TGCGCCAGCAGCTTGGGGAGGGAGGAGACCCAGTACTTC; CDR3aa: CASSLGREETQYF
abundance: -; j_gene: TRBJ2-7; d_gene: TRBD1; v_gene: TRBV2; CDR3nt: TGTGCCAGCAACGGACAGGGGGTCTACGAGCAGTACTTC; CDR3aa: CASNGQGVYEQYF
abundance: -; j_gene: TRBJ1-4; d_gene: -; v_gene: TRBV18; CDR3nt: TGTGCCAGCTCACCAGGGCCCACTAATGAAAAACTGTTTTTT; CDR3aa: CASSPGPTNEKLFF
abundance: -; j_gene: TRBJ1-2; d_gene: TRBD1; v_gene: TRBV19; CDR3nt: TGTGCCAGTAGTACGGGGACAGGGGTGGGCTATGGCTACACCTTC; CDR3aa: CASSTGTGVGYGYTF
abundance: -; j_gene: TRBJ2-5; d_gene: TRBD2; v_gene: TRBV5-1; CDR3nt: TGCGCCAGCAGCTTAGAACCGGGAGGGACGGAGACCCAGTACTTC; CDR3aa: CASSLEPGGTETQYF
abundance: once; j_gene: TRBJ1-6; d_gene: TRBD1; v_gene: TRBV4-1; CDR3nt: TGCGCCAGCAGCCAAGACCAAAGGACAGGGACCCTCCACTTT; CDR3aa: CASSQDQRTGTLHF
abundance: -; j_gene: TRBJ2-5; d_gene: -; v_gene: TRBV5-1; CDR3nt: TGCGCCAGCAGCTTGGACGGGAGCCGAGAGACCCAGTACTTC; CDR3aa: CASSLDGSRETQYF
abundance: -; j_gene: TRBJ1-1; d_gene: TRBD1; v_gene: TRBV7-8; CDR3nt: TGTGCCAGCAGCTTAGGGTCAGGGGGGAACACTGAAGCTTTCTTT; CDR3aa: CASSLGSGGNTEAFF
abundance: -; j_gene: TRBJ2-3; d_gene: TRBD2; v_gene: TRBV4-3; CDR3nt: TGCGCCAGCAGCCAAGTAGCGGGGGGGCTGTTAGATACGCAGTATTTT; CDR3aa: CASSQVAGGLLDTQYF
abundance: -; j_gene: TRBJ1-2; d_gene: -; v_gene: TRBV14; CDR3nt: TGTGCCAGCAGCCAAGACAGGGGCTATGGCTACACCTTC; CDR3aa: CASSQDRGYGYTF
abundance: -; j_gene: TRBJ2-3; d_gene: TRBD1; v_gene: TRBV5-1; CDR3nt: TGCGCCAGCAGCGCAAGACAGGGGGCCCCAGATACGCAGTATTTT; CDR3aa: CASSARQGAPDTQYF
abundance: once; j_gene: TRBJ1-2; d_gene: -; v_gene: TRBV28; CDR3nt: TGTGCCAGCAGGACGCCTGGGGACACCGGAGGCTACACCTTC; CDR3aa: CASRTPGDTGGYTF
abundance: -; j_gene: TRBJ2-7; d_gene: TRBD1; v_gene: TRBV24-1; CDR3nt: TGTGCCACCAGTGATTCCCAGGGGGCAAGGGAGCAGTACTTC; CDR3aa: CATSDSQGAREQYF
abundance: -; j_gene: TRBJ2-3; d_gene: -; v_gene: TRBV12-3/TRBV12-4; CDR3nt: TGTGCCAGCAGTAGGCCGGCGGCAGATACGCAGTATTTT; CDR3aa: CASSRPAADTQYF
abundance: -; j_gene: TRBJ1-2; d_gene: -; v_gene: TRBV6-1; CDR3nt: TGTGCCAGCAGTGAAGAGGCGGGTGGTAGTGGCTACACCTTC; CDR3aa: CASSEEAGGSGYTF
abundance: once; j_gene: TRBJ1-1; d_gene: TRBD1; v_gene: TRBV5-1; CDR3nt: TGCGCCAGCAGCTGGTCAGGGGGCGGGGACACTGAAGCTTTCTTT; CDR3aa: CASSWSGGGDTEAFF
abundance: -; j_gene: TRBJ1-4; d_gene: -; v_gene: TRBV10-1; CDR3nt: TGCGCCAGCAGTCCAGGGAAAGCTGGTAATGAAAAACTGTTTTTT; CDR3aa: CASSPGKAGNEKLFF
abundance: -; j_gene: TRBJ2-1; d_gene: TRBD2; v_gene: TRBV18; CDR3nt: TGTGCCAGCTCATTACCGGGACTAGCGGGAGATGAGCAGTTCTTC; CDR3aa: CASSLPGLAGDEQFF
abundance: -; j_gene: TRBJ2-5; d_gene: TRBD2; v_gene: TRBV5-4; CDR3nt: TGTGCCAGCAGCCTGTGGGGAGGGGAAGAGACCCAGTACTTC; CDR3aa: CASSLWGGEETQYF
abundance: -; j_gene: TRBJ2-1; d_gene: TRBD1; v_gene: TRBV29-1; CDR3nt: TGCAGCGTTCCCGGACAGGTCTCCTACAATGAGCAGTTCTTC; CDR3aa: CSVPGQVSYNEQFF
abundance: -; j_gene: TRBJ2-5; d_gene: TRBD2; v_gene: TRBV3-1/TRBV3-2; CDR3nt: TGTGCCAGCAGCCAAGATAGCGGGGTGAAAGAGACCCAGTACTTC; CDR3aa: CASSQDSGVKETQYF
abundance: -; j_gene: TRBJ1-4; d_gene: -; v_gene: TRBV28; CDR3nt: TGTGCCAGCAGTTTCTTGGAAAAACTGTTTTTT; CDR3aa: CASSFLEKLFF
abundance: -; j_gene: TRBJ1-4; d_gene: -; v_gene: TRBV14; CDR3nt: TGTGCCAGCAGCCCGACGGGGGGAAGTGGAAAACTGTTTTTT; CDR3aa: CASSPTGGSGKLFF
abundance: -; j_gene: TRBJ1-5; d_gene: TRBD1; v_gene: TRBV6-6; CDR3nt: TGTGCCAGCAGTCATAGACAGGGGGCGGGCAATCAGCCCCAGCATTTT; CDR3aa: CASSHRQGAGNQPQHF
abundance: -; j_gene: TRBJ2-1; d_gene: TRBD2; v_gene: TRBV9; CDR3nt: TGTGCCAGCAGCGTAGCTAGCGGGGGGGCTAGTGAGCAGTTCTTC; CDR3aa: CASSVASGGASEQFF
abundance: few; j_gene: TRBJ1-6; d_gene: -; v_gene: TRBV6-5; CDR3nt: TGTGCCAGCACCACGGGGTCCCAGGATTCACCCCTCCACTTT; CDR3aa: CASTTGSQDSPLHF
abundance: -; j_gene: TRBJ2-1; d_gene: -; v_gene: TRBV4-1; CDR3nt: TGCGCCAGCAGCCAATCCCTCAGCGTCTCCTACAATGAGCAGTTCTTC; CDR3aa: CASSQSLSVSYNEQFF